A single sample gave rise to the 13 T cell receptor beta chains below, sequenced in a study of Ad26.COV2.S vaccination and SARS-CoV-2 variants. The table came from immunoSEQ multiplex PCR; TCRdb's copy has only in-frame clones and leaves some out. The sample shows roughly 350,000 clones, around 86% of them seen only once. The sample's treatment: around 19 received Ad26.COV2.S at low or high dose, single or two shots; several received placebo; per-sample allocation not given. Samples analyzed were those drawn on day 63 after the first vaccine or placebo injection. This sample comprised peripheral blood, obtained in a trial of Ad26.COV2.S vaccine versus placebo. All receptors derive from a person aged 18-60 years who received the Ad26.COV2.S COVID-19 vaccine or a placebo.

The rearrangement uses TRBV9 and TRBJ2-1, with TRBD2 identical over 7 bases. The V gene's germline CDR1 is SGDLS and CDR2 YYNGEE. This CDR3 comprises 16 residues. The J segment lost 5 bases and the V segment lost 3 bases, leaving 11 bases of the junction unmatched. The CDR3 nucleotides read TGTGCCAGCAGCGAACACCGGGACTACCCTAACAATGAGCAGTTCTTC. It specifies CASSEHRDYPNNEQFF.

The CDR3 nucleotides read TGCGCCAGCAGCCTCGGGACTAGCGGGGGGCTCCAAGAGACCCAGTACTTC. Amino acids: CASSLGTSGGLQETQYF. This chain connects TRBV5-1 to TRBJ2-5; 15 bases match TRBD2. CDR1 is SGHRS, CDR2 YFSETQ, per germline. This CDR3 is 17 amino acids long. The ends lost 4 bases at V and 1 base at J; junction bases unmatched: 5.

This clone showed up just a few times. The J gene is TRBJ1-3, the V gene TRBV6-6; D is ambiguous. The CDR3 totals 15 residues. CDR1 and CDR2 from the germline V gene are MNHNY and SVGAGI (reference sequence). V shed 0 bases and J shed 4 bases, with 10 bases lying between them. CDR3 in amino acids: CASSYSNPEGNTIYF. The CDR3 region has the DNA TGTGCCAGCAGTTACTCGAACCCGGAGGGAAACACCATATATTTT.

V usage is TRBV4-2 and J usage is TRBJ1-5; possible D gene TRBD1, 5 bases. Germline CDR1 and CDR2: LGHNA and YNFKEQ. Trimming removed 3 bases from V and 1 base from J, with 13 bases in between. CDR3 length: 16 residues. The CDR3 DNA is TGTGCCAGCAGCCAGCCCCTGAAGGGGAGCAATCAGCCCCAGCATTTT. It codes for CASSQPLKGSNQPQHF.

This clone has just a few counts. The chain uses TRBV7-9 and TRBJ2-5; D is perhaps TRBD2 (6 bases). The CDR3 runs 13 residues. Trimming removed 7 bases at V and 3 bases at J, with 12 bases between. The germline CDR1 and CDR2 sequences are SEHNR and FQNEAQ (reference sequence). The CDR3 nucleotides are TGTGCCAGCAAACCGGGAGTCGAAGAGACCCAGTACTTC. Translated, it gives CASKPGVEETQYF.

The chain is built from TRBV7-9 and TRBJ2-1; 11 bases map to TRBD2. This CDR3 comprises 14 residues. Trimming removed 6 bases from V and 9 bases from J; junction bases left unmatched: 7. The germline CDR1 and CDR2 sequences are SEHNR and FQNEAQ (reference sequence). CDR3 nucleotide sequence: TGTGCCAGCAGTCTTAGCGGGGGGGCAGTTGAGCAGTTCTTC. It is translated as CASSLSGGAVEQFF. Full variable domain (outside the CDR3, taken from reference TRBV7-9 and TRBJ2-1): DTGVSQNPRHKITKRGQNVTFRCDPISEHNRLYWYRQTLGQGPEFLTYFQNEAQLEKSRLLSDRFSAERPKGSFSTLEIQRTEQGDSAMYLCASSLSGGAVEQFFGPGTRLTVL.

The chain couples TRBV7-2 to TRBJ1-3; D may be TRBD1 (5 bases). There are 15 residues in the CDR3. Trimming removed 4 bases from V and 6 bases from J, with 16 bases in between. Germline CDR1 and CDR2: SGHTA and FQGNSA. The chain's CDR3 is CASSSGGGYPNTIYF. As DNA, the CDR3 is TGTGCCAGCAGCTCTGGGGGGGGGTATCCAAACACCATATATTTT.

The V gene is TRBV30, the J gene TRBJ2-5, with D possibly being TRBD1 or TRBD2 (5 bases each). Germline lookup yields CDR1 GTSNPN and CDR2 SVGIG (reference sequence). V gave up 0 bases and J gave up 4 bases, with 15 bases separating them. The CDR3 runs to 15 residues. The CDR3 DNA reads as TGTGCCTGGAGTGTAGTGGGGGTAGGGGCAGAGACCCAGTACTTC. It codes for CAWSVVGVGAETQYF.

The rearrangement joins TRBV9 to TRBJ1-2; TRBD1 is a possible D gene (5 bases). The CDR3 has 16 amino acids. With 0 bases removed from V and 4 bases from J, the gap between germline ends came to 16 bases. Germline V lookup: CDR1 SGDLS, CDR2 YYNGEE. The CDR3 coding sequence is TGTGCCAGCAGCGTAGACGGGAACAGGCCCCTCTATGGCTACACCTTC. Its translation is CASSVDGNRPLYGYTF.

The V call is TRBV11-2, the J call TRBJ2-1, with TRBD1 matching over 7 bases. With V trimmed by 4 bases and J by 4 bases, 7 bases remained unmatched. The germline CDR1 and CDR2 sequences are SGHAT and FQNNGV. This CDR3 is built from 15 residues. The CDR3 DNA reads as TGTGCCAGCAGCTACGCCGGGACAGAGTACAATGAGCAGTTCTTC. It translates to CASSYAGTEYNEQFF.

Remarks on this clone: Other nucleotide sequences from this sample produce the same CDR3. The chain has TRBV19 and TRBJ1-4, with 11 bases lining up with TRBD1. V was clipped by 5 bases and J by 5 bases; unmatched bases: 4. This CDR3 has 15 residues. Germline V gene sequence: CDR1 LNHDA, CDR2 SQIVND (reference sequence). For the CDR3, the DNA is TGTGCCAGTAGTCCGGGACAGGGGGGAAATGAAAAACTGTTTTTT. This encodes CASSPGQGGNEKLFF.

The chain combines TRBV19 with TRBJ2-3; 7 positions match TRBD1. Losses at the gene ends were 4 bases for V and 4 bases for J; bases not matched to a gene: 2. Germline CDR1 is LNHDA and CDR2 is SQIVND (reference sequence). The CDR3 has 13 residues. The CDR3 spells CASSRQGPDTQYF. CDR3 nucleotides: TGTGCCAGTAGTAGACAGGGCCCAGATACGCAGTATTTT.

The chain combines TRBV19 with TRBJ1-1, with 8 bases identical to TRBD1. V lost 1 base to trimming and J lost 0 bases; unmatched junction nucleotides: 10. There are 18 residues in the CDR3. The V gene's germline CDR1 is LNHDA and CDR2 SQIVND (reference sequence). CDR3 nucleotides: TGTGCCAGTAGTATAGCGGAGGGGACAGGTCTGATGAACACTGAAGCTTTCTTT. The encoded protein is CASSIAEGTGLMNTEAFF.